This T cell receptor (beta chain) was observed in a study of blood T cell repertoires in COVID-19. Overall study: The cDNA or gDNA used as material had been derived from T cells, B-cell-depleted T cells, or PBMCs.

Sequenced by immunoSEQ multiplex PCR; TCRdb stores in-frame clones only, minus some. Of some 140,000 clones listed, approximately 88% were seen once; the top ten hold 5% to 7%. The CDR3 spans 12 residues. Germline CDR1 is SEHNR and CDR2 is FQNEAQ (reference sequence). V lost 7 bases to trimming and J lost 1 base, with 7 bases between them. What was sequenced was PBMCs or T cells enriched from blood (not recorded which). This TCR was recovered from a man aged 40-49 years with acute COVID-19. The chain is built from TRBV7-9 and TRBJ1-1, with no clear D. The CDR3 DNA sequence: TGTGCCAGCATCCCATCGAACACTGAAGCTTTCTTT. This encodes CASIPSNTEAFF.